This TCR beta chain derives from a study of cytomegalovirus exposure and HLA in healthy donors. General study points: There were some public TCRs occurring in many donors, but most TCR sequences were rare. In a later analysis, TCR beta V- and J-gene trimming was associated with a missense DCLRE1C variant.

Use of 60 Vbeta and 13 Jbeta primers characterized the PCR. Sequencing used immunoSEQ multiplex PCR; TCRdb keeps in-frame clones, though not all of them. The sample includes over 200,000 clones, over 65% of them seen just once. In the case of this clone: Its antigen remains unknown.

Germline-derived CDR1 and CDR2 are MNHEY and SVGAGI. V lost 5 bases and J lost 8, with 15 bases in between. This CDR3 spans 14 amino acids. Sequencing used PBMCs. The sequence came from a woman between 55 and 75 years old in good health and CMV-seropositive. The chain recombines TRBV6-5 with TRBJ1-4; perhaps TRBD1 as D (6 bases). CDR3 in amino acids: CASSRQGIGEKLFF. Here the CDR3 DNA reads TGTGCCAGCAGTCGTCAGGGGATCGGGGAAAAACTGTTTTTT.